Each of the 13 T cell receptor beta chains below was sequenced from the same sample in a study of response to subunit inactivated influenza vaccine. TCRdb used MiXCR to reprocess the RT-PCR reads, holding one entry per CDR3 protein. The sample has around 850,000 distinct CDR3 sequences; about 18% are singletons. Here the sequenced sample was PBMCs from blood, taken 4 to 6 days after vaccination. The receptors originated from a man between 50 and 59 years old who received an inactivated influenza vaccine.

In its sample, this clonotype was seen once. This sequence joins TRBV12-3 or TRBV12-4 and TRBJ2-7; 10 bases line up with TRBD1. The ends lost 5 bases at V and 3 bases at J; junction bases unmatched: 7. The CDR3 consists of 15 residues. CDR3 region: CASSPAGTGDYEQYF. The CDR3 coding sequence is TGTGCCAGCAGTCCAGCCGGGACAGGGGACTACGAGCAGTACTTC.

For this clonotype: The junction does not match germline at one end; this may be a read error. The genes are TRBV6-5 and TRBJ2-1; TRBD2 agrees at 9 bases. This CDR3 region has 18 residues. CDR1 and CDR2 (germline): MNHEY, SVGAGI. The CDR3 nucleotides read TGTGCCAGCGGTTACCCAGGGAGCGGGAGGTCCTCCTACAATGAGCAGTTCTTC. It specifies CASGYPGSGRSSYNEQFF.

This clonotype was found a few times. The genes are TRBV4-1 and TRBJ2-5; D gene ambiguous. The CDR3 loop spans 12 amino acids. The germline CDR1 and CDR2 sequences are MGHRA and YSYEKL. Deletions cut 0 bases from V and 7 bases from J, with 6 bases between. Here the CDR3 DNA reads TGCGCCAGCAGCCAAGATCGGCTGACCCAGTACTTC. Its translation is CASSQDRLTQYF.

This clonotype was detected a few times. The rearrangement links TRBV6-1 to TRBJ2-1, with TRBD2 identical over 12 bases. Germline-derived CDR1 and CDR2 are MNHNS and SASEGT. CDR3 length equals 19 residues. The V gene end was trimmed by 7 bases and the J gene end by 0 bases; junction bases not matched to a gene: 13. The CDR3 nucleotides read TGTGCCAGCACCTCTAGCGGGAGGGCCCCACTGGGCTCCTACAATGAGCAGTTCTTC. Translated: CASTSSGRAPLGSYNEQFF.

This clonotype appeared a single time. The chain carries TRBV27 and TRBJ2-1, with 11 positions matching TRBD2. There are 13 residues in the CDR3. The germline CDR1 and CDR2 sequences are MNHEY and SMNVEV (reference sequence). The V and J ends lost 10 bases and 5 bases, in that order; junction bases with no gene match: 4. The CDR3 here is CAIAGGGNNEQFF. The CDR3, as DNA: TGTGCCATAGCGGGAGGGGGAAACAATGAGCAGTTCTTC.

There are a few counts of this clonotype. The J gene is TRBJ2-7, the V gene TRBV20-1, with D possibly being TRBD2 (6 bases). This CDR3 spans 13 amino acids. The V and J ends lost 6 bases and 1 base respectively, with 13 bases between them. Per the germline V gene, CDR1 is DFQATT and CDR2 is SNEGSKA (reference sequence). DNA for the CDR3: TGCAGTGCCGTACACGGGGGTTCCTACGAGCAGTACTTC. Translated: CSAVHGGSYEQYF.

This clonotype was counted a few times. V and J are TRBV5-1 and TRBJ2-2, with TRBD1 as a possible D gene (5 bases). Looked up from germline, CDR1 is SGHRS and CDR2 is YFSETQ. The length of the CDR3 is 14 residues. The V and J ends lost 0 bases and 6 bases respectively, with 9 bases between them. CDR3 protein: CASSLARVAGELFF. In DNA, the CDR3 is TGCGCCAGCAGCTTGGCCAGGGTGGCCGGGGAGCTGTTTTTT.

This clonotype was observed a few times. The chain combines TRBV10-3 with TRBJ2-7, with a weak D call TRBD1 (5 bases). V was trimmed by 3 bases and J by 6 bases, leaving 15 bases between them. The CDR3 spans 14 residues. The germline V gene encodes CDR1 ENHRY and CDR2 SYGVKD. This CDR3 reads CAISDAGAGFEQYF. The CDR3 coding sequence is TGTGCCATCAGTGACGCTGGGGCAGGTTTCGAGCAGTACTTC.

Ten or more counts support this clonotype. This rearrangement joins TRBV20-1 to TRBJ2-7; no definite D call. The CDR3 has 14 amino acids. Per germline, CDR1 DFQATT and CDR2 SNEGSKA (reference sequence). V was pared by 4 bases and J by 2 bases, with 15 bases between. CDR3: CSATNWATPYEQYF. CDR3 nucleotides: TGCAGTGCTACTAATTGGGCCACTCCCTACGAGCAGTACTTC.

A few counts support this clonotype. This chain links TRBV9 with TRBJ2-5, with D perhaps TRBD1 (7 bases). This CDR3 region has 15 residues. The V end lost 0 bases, the J end lost 5 bases, and 14 bases lay between the germline ends. Germline loops: CDR1 SGDLS, CDR2 YYNGEE. The CDR3 nucleotides read TGTGCCAGCAGCGTAGGGGCAGGGGGGTTGGAGACCCAGTACTTC. As protein: CASSVGAGGLETQYF.

This clonotype has a count of ten or more. CDR3 amino acids: CASSSGTARDYGYTF. The DNA of the CDR3 is TGCGCCAGCAGCTCGGGGACAGCCCGGGACTATGGCTACACCTTC. The V and J genes are TRBV5-1 and TRBJ1-2; the match to TRBD1 covers 7 bases. CDR3 length: 15 amino acids. The J segment lost 3 bases and the V segment lost 3 bases, leaving 8 bases of the junction unmatched. Germline CDR1 and CDR2: SGHRS and YFSETQ.

The table lists this clonotype with a few counts. The rearrangement links TRBV7-2 to TRBJ2-1; D remains ambiguous. V gave up 6 bases and J gave up 2 bases, with 5 bases separating them. This CDR3 region has 12 residues. CDR1 is SGHTA, CDR2 FQGNSA, per germline. CDR3 coding DNA: TGTGCCAGCAGGCGTACCTACAATGAGCAGTTCTTC. This gives the protein CASRRTYNEQFF.

This chain joins TRBV4-3 and TRBJ1-5, with D unclear. Germline loops: CDR1 LGHNA, CDR2 YSLEER. V lost 4 bases and J lost 2, with 9 bases in between. The CDR3 has 14 amino acids. CDR3 nucleotides: TGCGCCAGCAGCCTCCACTTAGGCAATCAGCCCCAGCATTTT. It encodes CASSLHLGNQPQHF.